Listed below are T cell receptor beta chains from one sample, sequenced in a study of blood T cell repertoires in COVID-19. The protocol was immunoSEQ multiplex PCR, while the TCRdb copy is restricted to in-frame clones and leaves out a portion. The sample includes over 100,000 clones, roughly 84% of them seen just once. The specimen sequenced was peripheral blood. These receptors originate from a woman in her forties or fifties with acute or convalescent COVID-19. The CDR3 runs from the conserved cysteine through the conserved F or W. The order of the fields is D gene, clone size, V gene, J gene, CDR3 protein, CDR3 DNA. The D gene is left open where the match is weak. For some rows the clone size is stated as once, few or many, or as a class when expanded; others skip it.

D gene: NA; clone size: NA; V gene: TRBV28; J gene: TRBJ1-1; CDR3 protein: CASSPATGLDTSNTEAFF; CDR3 DNA: TGTGCCAGCAGCCCGGCGACGGGTCTGGACACGTCGAATACTGAAGCTTTCTTT
D gene: NA; clone size: NA; V gene: TRBV19; J gene: TRBJ1-4; CDR3 protein: CASSTLAGLNEKLFF; CDR3 DNA: TGTGCCAGTAGTACGTTGGCAGGCCTTAATGAAAAACTGTTTTTT
D gene: NA; clone size: NA; V gene: TRBV15; J gene: TRBJ1-4; CDR3 protein: CATSGPRGEKLFF; CDR3 DNA: TGTGCCACCTCCGGGCCCAGGGGAGAAAAACTGTTTTTT
D gene: TRBD1; clone size: NA; V gene: TRBV7-8; J gene: TRBJ1-2; CDR3 protein: CASSLAGTGYNYGYTF; CDR3 DNA: TGTGCCAGCAGCTTAGCCGGGACAGGTTATAACTATGGCTACACCTTC
D gene: TRBD1; clone size: NA; V gene: TRBV11-3; J gene: TRBJ1-5; CDR3 protein: CASSSRDSDQPQHF; CDR3 DNA: TGTGCCAGCAGCTCACGGGACAGTGATCAGCCCCAGCATTTT
D gene: TRBD1; clone size: once; V gene: TRBV5-1; J gene: TRBJ2-7; CDR3 protein: CASSAGTGPYYEQYF; CDR3 DNA: TGCGCCAGCAGCGCAGGGACAGGGCCCTACTACGAGCAGTACTTC
D gene: TRBD1; clone size: NA; V gene: TRBV5-5; J gene: TRBJ1-2; CDR3 protein: CASSPTGGVLDGYTF; CDR3 DNA: TGTGCCAGCAGCCCGACAGGGGGCGTATTGGATGGCTACACCTTC
D gene: NA; clone size: NA; V gene: TRBV28; J gene: TRBJ1-1; CDR3 protein: CASSLGGANTEAFF; CDR3 DNA: TGTGCCAGCAGTTTAGGGGGCGCAAACACTGAAGCTTTCTTT
D gene: TRBD2; clone size: NA; V gene: TRBV5-1; J gene: TRBJ2-5; CDR3 protein: CASSLGAGGSEETQYF; CDR3 DNA: TGCGCCAGCAGCTTAGGAGCGGGGGGGTCGGAAGAGACCCAGTACTTC
D gene: TRBD1; clone size: few; V gene: TRBV2; J gene: TRBJ1-4; CDR3 protein: CASSGQGATNEKLFF; CDR3 DNA: TGTGCCAGCAGTGGACAGGGTGCAACTAATGAAAAACTGTTTTTT
D gene: TRBD1; clone size: NA; V gene: TRBV10-3; J gene: TRBJ1-1; CDR3 protein: CAIRGQGRGTEAFF; CDR3 DNA: TGTGCCATCAGGGGACAGGGTCGTGGCACTGAAGCTTTCTTT
D gene: NA; clone size: NA; V gene: TRBV18; J gene: TRBJ1-5; CDR3 protein: CASSNQGSGNQPQHF; CDR3 DNA: TGTGCCAGCTCTAACCAGGGCTCCGGCAATCAGCCCCAGCATTTT
D gene: NA; clone size: NA; V gene: TRBV7-3; J gene: TRBJ1-2; CDR3 protein: CASSFNGLYGYTF; CDR3 DNA: TGTGCCAGCAGCTTCAACGGTCTCTATGGCTACACCTTC
D gene: NA; clone size: NA; V gene: TRBV19; J gene: TRBJ1-1; CDR3 protein: CASTAKGDTEAFF; CDR3 DNA: TGTGCCAGTACGGCTAAGGGGGACACTGAAGCTTTCTTT
D gene: TRBD1; clone size: NA; V gene: TRBV19; J gene: TRBJ1-1; CDR3 protein: CASSIRQGASSEAFF; CDR3 DNA: TGTGCCAGTAGTATCCGACAGGGGGCTAGCTCTGAAGCTTTCTTT
D gene: TRBD2; clone size: few; V gene: TRBV7-3; J gene: TRBJ2-1; CDR3 protein: CASSQFGTSGASSYNEQFF; CDR3 DNA: TGTGCCAGCAGTCAATTCGGGACTAGCGGGGCCAGCTCCTACAATGAGCAGTTCTTC
D gene: NA; clone size: NA; V gene: TRBV7-7; J gene: TRBJ2-2; CDR3 protein: CASSSRWTGGTGELFF; CDR3 DNA: TGTGCCAGCAGCTCGCGCTGGACAGGAGGGACCGGGGAGCTGTTTTTT
D gene: NA; clone size: NA; V gene: TRBV19; J gene: TRBJ2-7; CDR3 protein: CASSAPGVDEQYF; CDR3 DNA: TGTGCCAGTAGTGCCCCGGGGGTGGACGAGCAGTACTTC
D gene: NA; clone size: NA; V gene: TRBV6-1; J gene: TRBJ2-1; CDR3 protein: CASSDGSAGQNEQFF; CDR3 DNA: TGTGCCAGCAGTGATGGGTCCGCAGGCCAAAATGAGCAGTTCTTC
D gene: NA; clone size: NA; V gene: TRBV6-5; J gene: TRBJ2-7; CDR3 protein: CASSRTDYEQYF; CDR3 DNA: TGTGCCAGCAGTCGTACAGACTACGAGCAGTACTTC
D gene: NA; clone size: NA; V gene: TRBV19; J gene: TRBJ1-4; CDR3 protein: CASSIVGQGLRKLFF; CDR3 DNA: TGTGCCAGTAGTATAGTTGGGCAGGGGCTTCGAAAACTGTTTTTT
D gene: TRBD1; clone size: NA; V gene: TRBV5-1; J gene: TRBJ1-2; CDR3 protein: CASSPDRGLYGYTF; CDR3 DNA: TGCGCCAGCAGCCCAGACAGGGGCCTGTATGGCTACACCTTC
D gene: TRBD1; clone size: NA; V gene: TRBV6-5; J gene: TRBJ1-1; CDR3 protein: CASNLDRGRTEAFF; CDR3 DNA: TGTGCCAGCAATCTGGACAGGGGGCGAACTGAAGCTTTCTTT
D gene: NA; clone size: few; V gene: TRBV15; J gene: TRBJ2-7; CDR3 protein: CATSRDLGAPYEQYF; CDR3 DNA: TGTGCCACCAGCAGAGATCTGGGGGCCCCCTACGAGCAGTACTTC
D gene: NA; clone size: NA; V gene: TRBV27; J gene: TRBJ1-1; CDR3 protein: CASSARNTEAFF; CDR3 DNA: TGTGCCAGCAGTGCGAGGAACACTGAAGCTTTCTTT
D gene: NA; clone size: once; V gene: TRBV3-1/TRBV3-2; J gene: TRBJ2-1; CDR3 protein: CASSLAGAPQFF; CDR3 DNA: TGTGCCAGCAGTCTCGCGGGGGCGCCCCAGTTCTTC
D gene: NA; clone size: NA; V gene: TRBV3-1/TRBV3-2; J gene: TRBJ1-5; CDR3 protein: CASSQAFIQGRDQPQHF; CDR3 DNA: TGTGCCAGCAGCCAAGCCTTCATACAGGGACGGGATCAGCCCCAGCATTTT
D gene: NA; clone size: NA; V gene: TRBV3-1/TRBV3-2; J gene: TRBJ1-2; CDR3 protein: CASSQGPRGYGYTF; CDR3 DNA: TGTGCCAGCAGCCAAGGTCCGAGGGGGTATGGCTACACCTTC
D gene: TRBD1; clone size: NA; V gene: TRBV3-1/TRBV3-2; J gene: TRBJ1-2; CDR3 protein: CASSFYPGQGPEGYTF; CDR3 DNA: TGTGCCAGCAGCTTCTATCCGGGACAGGGGCCAGAAGGCTACACCTTC
D gene: TRBD2; clone size: once; V gene: TRBV5-4; J gene: TRBJ2-6; CDR3 protein: CASASGGTSGANVLTF; CDR3 DNA: TGTGCCAGCGCTAGCGGGGGGACCTCTGGGGCCAACGTCCTGACTTTC
D gene: NA; clone size: NA; V gene: TRBV2; J gene: TRBJ1-5; CDR3 protein: CASSDGGGQPQHF; CDR3 DNA: TGTGCCAGCAGTGACGGGGGAGGTCAGCCCCAGCATTTT
D gene: NA; clone size: NA; V gene: TRBV5-1; J gene: TRBJ2-2; CDR3 protein: CASRERNTGELFF; CDR3 DNA: TGCGCCAGCAGAGAGAGGAACACCGGGGAGCTGTTTTTT
D gene: NA; clone size: NA; V gene: TRBV2; J gene: TRBJ1-5; CDR3 protein: CASSEEESNQPQHF; CDR3 DNA: TGTGCCAGCAGTGAAGAAGAGAGCAATCAGCCCCAGCATTTT
D gene: TRBD1; clone size: NA; V gene: TRBV15; J gene: TRBJ2-7; CDR3 protein: CATSRFRDSAYEQYF; CDR3 DNA: TGTGCCACCAGCAGATTCCGGGACAGTGCCTACGAGCAGTACTTC
D gene: TRBD1; clone size: NA; V gene: TRBV7-9; J gene: TRBJ1-2; CDR3 protein: CASSFSGTGYGYTF; CDR3 DNA: TGTGCCAGCAGCTTTTCCGGGACAGGGTATGGCTACACCTTC
D gene: TRBD1; clone size: NA; V gene: TRBV18; J gene: TRBJ2-7; CDR3 protein: CASSQGADYEQYF; CDR3 DNA: TGTGCCAGCTCACAGGGGGCGGACTACGAGCAGTACTTC
D gene: NA; clone size: NA; V gene: TRBV12-5; J gene: TRBJ1-2; CDR3 protein: CASGLQEWDGYTF; CDR3 DNA: TGTGCTAGTGGTTTGCAGGAATGGGATGGCTACACCTTC